This T cell receptor (beta chain) was profiled in a study of T cells after yellow fever vaccination. TCRdb called the 5' RACE reads again in MiXCR, with one record for every CDR3 protein. Found here are 150,000 to 200,000 distinct CDR3 sequences, approximately 6.2% of them singletons; the top ten hold roughly 3%. Comment on this clonotype: The antigen is not known.

The study, taken as a whole, reports: Abundant clonotypes (contaminants from the bulk population) could be present in FACS-sorted repertoires.

V lost 2 bases to trimming and J lost 6 bases, with 7 bases between them. The CDR3 spans 13 residues. The input for sequencing was CD4+ T cells sorted from PBMCs, taken on the day of the first yellow fever vaccination. This TCR came from a man between 18 and 35 years old who received the YFV17D yellow fever vaccine. The chain carries TRBV12-3 or TRBV12-4 and TRBJ1-4; D possibly corresponds to TRBD1 (5 bases). Written as DNA, the CDR3 is TGTGCCAGCAGTTTATCGACAGATGAAAAACTGTTTTTT. It is translated as CASSLSTDEKLFF.